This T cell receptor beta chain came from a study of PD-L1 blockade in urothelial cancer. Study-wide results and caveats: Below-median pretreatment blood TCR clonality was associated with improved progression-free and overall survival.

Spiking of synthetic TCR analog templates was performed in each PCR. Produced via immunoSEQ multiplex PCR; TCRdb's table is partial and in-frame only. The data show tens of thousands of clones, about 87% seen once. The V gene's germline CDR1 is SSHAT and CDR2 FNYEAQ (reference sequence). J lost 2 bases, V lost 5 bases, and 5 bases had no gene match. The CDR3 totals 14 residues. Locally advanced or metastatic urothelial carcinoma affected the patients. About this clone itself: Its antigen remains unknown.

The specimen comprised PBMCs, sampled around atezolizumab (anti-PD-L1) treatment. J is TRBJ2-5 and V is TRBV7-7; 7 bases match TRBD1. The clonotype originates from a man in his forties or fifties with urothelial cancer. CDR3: CASSRQGRQETQYF. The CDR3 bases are TGTGCCAGCAGCCGACAGGGTCGACAAGAGACCCAGTACTTC.